The 27 T cell receptor beta chains below were found in one sample sequenced in a study of spatial heterogeneity in lung cancer. Notes on the study in general: Expanded intratumoral alpha and beta TCR counts tracked tumor mutation counts.

TCRdb recomputed calls from the 5' RACE reads with MiXCR, one row per CDR3 protein. The sample has about 15,000 distinct CDR3 sequences; about 7% are singletons. No antigen has been assigned to these receptors. The time point: sample taken at primary tumor resection. This specimen was lung tumor tissue, taken at surgery. These receptors were taken from a male donor with early-stage non-small cell lung cancer.

Relative to its sample, this clonotype is medium-sized. The V and J genes are TRBV5-4 and TRBJ2-1, with TRBD2 matching over 9 bases. Germline values: CDR1 SGHNT, CDR2 YYREEE (reference sequence). V was pared by 4 bases and J by 7 bases, with 12 bases of the junction left unmatched. The CDR3 runs to 16 residues. For the CDR3, the DNA is TGTGCCAGCAGCGGGGGGCCGGGACTAGCTTTGAATGAGCAGTTCTTC. Translation: CASSGGPGLALNEQFF.

This clonotype was detected ten times or more. This rearrangement joins TRBV4-3 to TRBJ2-3, with 7 bases fitting TRBD1. Germline CDR1 and CDR2: LGHNA and YSLEER. CDR3 length: 18 amino acids. After removal of 2 bases from V and 0 bases from J, the junction contained 11 bases not matched to a gene. DNA of the CDR3: TGCGCCAGCAGCCAAAAGACAGGGATTACAACTAGCACAGATACGCAGTATTTT. Translation gives CASSQKTGITTSTDTQYF.

This clonotype showed up many times. The chain links TRBV7-2 to TRBJ2-6; the D is unclear. The germline V gene has CDR1 SGHTA and CDR2 FQGNSA. The CDR3 sequence is 14 residues long. Trimming pared 4 bases from V and 2 bases from J, leaving 6 bases between. CDR3 coding DNA: TGTGCCAGCAGCTCAACCACTGGGGCCAACGTCCTGACTTTC. Its translation: CASSSTTGANVLTF.

The chain has TRBV20-1 and TRBJ2-3; D possibly corresponds to TRBD2 (5 bases). The ends were cut back, 5 bases at V and 2 bases at J, with 8 bases in the middle. Germline CDR1 DFQATT, CDR2 SNEGSKA (reference sequence). The length of the CDR3 is 12 residues. CDR3 protein: CSARGLTDTQYF. The CDR3 region has the DNA TGCAGTGCTCGAGGGCTCACAGATACGCAGTATTTT.

The rearrangement uses TRBV5-1 and TRBJ2-5; D is perhaps TRBD1 or TRBD2 (5 bases each). Trimming cost V 0 bases and J 4 bases, with 10 bases left between them. Per the germline V gene, CDR1 is SGHRS and CDR2 is YFSETQ. This CDR3 spans 14 amino acids. The CDR3 sequence is CASSLDTGRETQYF. The CDR3, as DNA: TGCGCCAGCAGCTTGGATACGGGGCGAGAGACCCAGTACTTC.

This clonotype was observed many times. The rearrangement uses TRBV6-5 and TRBJ2-2; 9 nucleotides agree with TRBD2. CDR3 length: 15 residues. V shed 0 bases and J 7 bases; nucleotides not matched to a gene: 3. Per the germline V gene, CDR1 is MNHEY and CDR2 is SVGAGI. In DNA form, the CDR3 reads TGTGCCAGCAGTTACTCTAGCGGGGGATTCGGGGAGCTGTTTTTT. Its translation is CASSYSSGGFGELFF.

This clonotype showed up many times. The rearrangement links TRBV21-1 to TRBJ1-1; TRBD1 reflects the table's D call only, with no check against the DNA. TRBV21-1 is a pseudogene locus. The CDR3 sequence is 14 residues long. The CDR3 sequence is CASSLQVMNTEAFF. In DNA, the CDR3 is TGTGCCAGCAGCCTACAGGTGATGAACACTGAAGCTTTCTTT.

There are a few counts of this clonotype. The rearrangement joins TRBV20-1 to TRBJ2-2; 7 bases line up with TRBD1. After removal of 5 bases from V and 0 bases from J, the junction contained 3 bases not matched to a gene. This CDR3 has 14 residues. Per the germline V gene, CDR1 is DFQATT and CDR2 is SNEGSKA (reference sequence). CDR3 nucleotide sequence: TGCAGTGCTCGGACAGGCGCGAACACCGGGGAGCTGTTTTTT. It is translated as CSARTGANTGELFF.

Note on this clonotype: Its ends do not fully match the called genes, so a read error is possible. The chain combines TRBV30 with TRBJ1-1; perhaps TRBD1 as D (5 bases). The V gene's germline CDR1 is GTSNPN and CDR2 SVGIG (reference sequence). The CDR3 has 13 residues. The CDR3 region has the DNA TGTGCTTGGAGTGTACTGGGGGACACTGAAGCTTTCTTT. Translated: CAWSVLGDTEAFF.

This clonotype was counted ten times or more. The chain links TRBV6-1 to TRBJ2-5, with a possible D match to TRBD2 (5 bases). Germline loops: CDR1 MNHNS, CDR2 SASEGT. Trimming took off 5 bases at V and 1 base at J, with 8 bases between the two ends. This CDR3 is 13 amino acids long. Written as DNA, the CDR3 is TGTGCCAGCAGTCGACTACCCCAAGAGACCCAGTACTTC. Its translation is CASSRLPQETQYF.

This clonotype has at least ten counts. The chain employs TRBV6-5 and TRBJ1-6; perhaps TRBD1 as D (5 bases). The length of the CDR3 is 14 residues. CDR1 is MNHEY, CDR2 SVGAGI, per germline. The V end lost 10 bases, the J end lost 7 bases, and 17 bases lay between the germline ends. This CDR3 is CATGYRVWNSPLHF. CDR3 in DNA: TGTGCCACAGGGTATAGGGTGTGGAATTCACCCCTCCACTTT.

This clonotype has a count of ten or more. V is TRBV6-1 and J is TRBJ1-1; no clear D. Germline V gene sequence: CDR1 MNHNS, CDR2 SASEGT. V was pared by 4 bases and J by 1 base, with 7 bases between. This CDR3 region has 13 residues. For the CDR3, the DNA is TGTGCCAGCAGTGTCAAAAGGAACACTGAAGCTTTCTTT. Translated, it gives CASSVKRNTEAFF.

The chain has TRBV6-2 or TRBV6-3 and TRBJ1-2; D is unresolved. Trimming cost V 6 bases and J 4 bases, with 12 bases left between them. This CDR3 comprises 13 residues. From germline, CDR1 is MNHEY and CDR2 SVGEGT. CDR3 region: CASSSQKGYGYTF. CDR3 coding DNA: TGTGCCAGCAGCTCACAAAAGGGCTATGGCTACACCTTC.

This clonotype was counted between two and nine times. The V call is TRBV7-6, the J call TRBJ1-1; no reliable D call. This CDR3 region has 14 residues. CDR1 and CDR2 from the germline V gene are SGHVS and FNYEAQ. Trimming pared 5 bases from V and 6 bases from J, leaving 16 bases between. CDR3 nucleotides: TGTGCCAGCAGCCCCCGCCGGGGTGGGTCTGAAGCTTTCTTT. It specifies CASSPRRGGSEAFF.

The table lists this clonotype with many counts. The chain uses TRBV5-1 and TRBJ1-2; unclear D gene. The CDR3 is 13 residues long. V shed 3 bases and J shed 2 bases, with 8 bases lying between them. Per germline, CDR1 SGHRS and CDR2 YFSETQ. The CDR3 region has the DNA TGCGCCAGCAGCTCGGACGGGAACTATGGCTACACCTTC. This gives the protein CASSSDGNYGYTF.

The gene calls are TRBV11-2 and TRBJ2-2; a possible D gene is TRBD2 (6 bases). The length of the CDR3 is 14 residues. The V gene's germline CDR1 is SGHAT and CDR2 FQNNGV. V dropped 6 bases and J dropped 3 bases, with 11 bases sitting between them. Here the CDR3 reads CASRRAGYTGELFF. DNA for the CDR3: TGTGCCAGCAGGAGAGCGGGTTACACCGGGGAGCTGTTTTTT.

In the case of this clonotype: Given a much more abundant clone one base away, this may be a read error. J is TRBJ2-2 and V is TRBV4-3; 7 bases fit TRBD1. Germline V gene sequence: CDR1 LGHNA, CDR2 YSLEER. Trimming cost V 1 base and J 4 bases; bases outside gene matches: 6. The CDR3 sequence is 16 residues long. CDR3 region: CASSQVTGAGTGELFF. Written as DNA, the CDR3 is TGCGCCAGCAGCCAAGTTACAGGGGCCGGCACCGGGGAGCTGTTTTTT.

This clonotype was picked up many times. The V and J genes are TRBV27 and TRBJ2-1; TRBD2 agrees at 8 bases. Germline lookup yields CDR1 MNHEY and CDR2 SMNVEV (reference sequence). There are 15 residues in the CDR3. V lost 0 bases to trimming and J lost 8 bases; unmatched junction nucleotides: 6. This CDR3 is CASSLSAGVFDEQFF. DNA for the CDR3: TGTGCCAGCAGTTTATCAGCGGGAGTCTTCGATGAGCAGTTCTTC.

This clonotype appeared a few times. CDR3 sequence (DNA): TGTGCCTGGACCAAAGGGGGACAGGGGGCTTACTCTCAGCCCCAGCATTTT. It specifies CAWTKGGQGAYSQPQHF. This chain joins TRBV30 and TRBJ1-5, with TRBD1 matching over 12 bases. The CDR3 extends over 17 amino acids. Germline V gene data show CDR1 as GTSNPN and CDR2 as SVGIG (reference sequence). V lost 4 bases to trimming and J lost 6 bases; unmatched junction nucleotides: 13.

In its sample, this clonotype was seen many times. The chain employs TRBV20-1 and TRBJ2-1; tentatively, D is TRBD2 (5 bases). Looked up from germline, CDR1 is DFQATT and CDR2 is SNEGSKA (reference sequence). The V end lost 3 bases, the J end lost 5 bases, and 8 bases lay between the germline ends. The CDR3 spans 12 residues. The CDR3 protein is CSASGLNNEQFF. The CDR3 region has the DNA TGCAGTGCTAGCGGACTCAACAATGAGCAGTTCTTC.

The V call is TRBV10-3, the J call TRBJ2-4; maybe TRBD1 (6 bases). Germline lookup yields CDR1 ENHRY and CDR2 SYGVKD. Trimming left V 7 bases short and J 8 bases short, with 9 bases between. CDR3 length: 11 amino acids. The CDR3 coding sequence is TGTGCCATCATGAAGGGGGACATTCAGTACTTC. The encoded protein is CAIMKGDIQYF.

As to this clonotype: This may arise from a read error, as a much more abundant clone is one base away. The rearrangement joins TRBV29-1 to TRBJ2-3; the match to TRBD2 covers 8 bases. Germline CDR1 and CDR2: SQVTM and ANQGSEA. The CDR3 contains 14 residues. With 6 bases clipped from V and 9 bases from J, the junction kept 14 bases outside the gene matches. The CDR3 region is CSVDLTGGTPTQYF. The CDR3 coding sequence is TGCAGCGTAGACTTGACGGGGGGGACCCCGACGCAGTATTTT.

This clonotype was observed a few times. The V gene is TRBV12-5, the J gene TRBJ2-5; perhaps TRBD2 as D (7 bases). Germline V gene data show CDR1 as LGHNT and CDR2 as FRNRAP. Trimming pared 0 bases from V and 4 bases from J, leaving 21 bases between. CDR3 length: 18 residues. As DNA, the CDR3 is TGTGCTAGTGGTTTGGTACGTGATGGGGGGGCCGCCGTAGAGACCCAGTACTTC. Its protein product is CASGLVRDGGAAVETQYF.

In this sample, this clonotype turned up many times. The J gene is TRBJ2-1, the V gene TRBV29-1; D not resolved. Trimming took off 3 bases at V and 2 bases at J, with 8 bases between the two ends. This CDR3 is 13 amino acids long. Germline V gene sequence: CDR1 SQVTM, CDR2 ANQGSEA. The CDR3 sequence is CSVEVGAYNEQFF. The CDR3 DNA sequence: TGCAGCGTTGAGGTTGGGGCCTACAATGAGCAGTTCTTC.

On this clonotype itself: The conserved phenylalanine or tryptophan normally closing the CDR3 is absent here, so this likely arose from a read error. The DNA is left out, because the CDR3 cannot be placed on it with certainty; the CDR3 is given as TCRdb lists it. The chain links TRBV20-1 to TRBJ1-2; the tabulated D call, TRBD1, remains unverified against the DNA. The CDR3 extends over 14 residues, inclusive of both ends. CDR1 and CDR2 (germline): DFQATT, SNEGSKA (reference sequence). CDR3 residues: CSARVGTRNEGDTV.

This clonotype was detected many times. This chain links TRBV29-1 with TRBJ2-3; no reliable D call. V was shortened by 5 bases and J by 6 bases, with 24 bases between the two germline ends. CDR1 SQVTM and CDR2 ANQGSEA come from the germline V gene. The length of the CDR3 is 16 residues. CDR3 loop: CSVSVNFWRMGDTQYF. The CDR3 DNA sequence: TGCAGCGTTTCCGTGAACTTCTGGCGGATGGGGGATACGCAGTATTTT.

The sample holds many counts of this clonotype. The gene calls are TRBV6-1 and TRBJ1-5; TRBD1 might be the D (5 bases). The V and J ends lost 1 base and 2 bases respectively, with 6 bases between them. The CDR3 extends over 14 amino acids. CDR1 is MNHNS, CDR2 SASEGT, per germline. The CDR3 spells CASSEVGGNQPQHF. The CDR3 DNA is TGTGCCAGCAGTGAAGTAGGGGGCAATCAGCCCCAGCATTTT.